This T cell receptor beta chain was recovered during a study of regulatory T cells in long-lasting Graves disease. With respect to this clonotype: Its antigen is not known.

Study-wide findings and caveats: Public clonotype sharing was higher in persistent than newly diagnosed patients. Persistent Graves' disease cases displayed lower TCR diversity than newly diagnosed ones. Small numbers of samples may have cut accuracy.

The CDR3 totals 13 residues. Germline CDR1 reads WNHNN; CDR2 reads SYGVQD (reference sequence). V dropped 6 bases and J dropped 0 bases, with 8 bases sitting between them. According to the study, TCR beta libraries were built with iRepertoire HTBI primers and CDR3-region Arm-PCR. TCRdb reanalysed the multiplex PCR reads using MiXCR and keeps one entry per CDR3 protein. Found here are fewer than 400,000 distinct CDR3 sequences, about 20% of them singletons; the top ten hold about two fifths. Time point indicated: newly diagnosed GD, antithyroid drugs for less than 3 months. RNA isolated from PBMCs was used to make the TCR library. Patients hailed from an endocrinology department in Xi'an, China.

Specimen: peripheral blood mononuclear cells (PBMCs), collected at new diagnosis, from a patient treated with antithyroid drugs. V usage is TRBV10-1 and J usage is TRBJ1-1; D unclear. The sequence came from a female donor with Graves disease. CDR3 sequence: CASRRSLNTEAFF. The CDR3 nucleotides read TGCGCCAGCAGGAGGAGTCTGAACACTGAAGCTTTCTTT.